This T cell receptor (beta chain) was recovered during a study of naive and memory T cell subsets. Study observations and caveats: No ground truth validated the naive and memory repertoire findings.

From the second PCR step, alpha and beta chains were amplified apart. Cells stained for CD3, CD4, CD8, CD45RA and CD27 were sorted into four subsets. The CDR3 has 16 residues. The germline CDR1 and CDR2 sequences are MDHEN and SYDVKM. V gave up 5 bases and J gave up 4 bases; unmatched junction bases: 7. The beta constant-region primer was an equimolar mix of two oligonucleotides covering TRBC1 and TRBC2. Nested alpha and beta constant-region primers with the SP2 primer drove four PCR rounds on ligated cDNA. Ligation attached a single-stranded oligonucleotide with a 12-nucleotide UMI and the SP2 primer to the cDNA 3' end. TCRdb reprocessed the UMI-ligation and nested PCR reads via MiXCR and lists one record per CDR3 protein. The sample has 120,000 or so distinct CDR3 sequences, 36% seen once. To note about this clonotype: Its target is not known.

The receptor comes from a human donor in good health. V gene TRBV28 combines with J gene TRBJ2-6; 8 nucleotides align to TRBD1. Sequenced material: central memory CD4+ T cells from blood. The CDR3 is CASSRAGGRGANVLTF. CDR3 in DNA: TGTGCCAGCAGTCGGGCAGGGGGCCGGGGGGCCAACGTCCTGACTTTC.